The sample holds a few counts of the clone carrying this T cell receptor (beta chain). What it recognizes is unknown. V was shortened by 2 bases and J by 7 bases, with 15 bases between the two germline ends. The CDR3 extends over 15 amino acids. Germline V gene data show CDR1 as SGHDT and CDR2 as YYEEEE. This entry belongs to a study of cytomegalovirus exposure and HLA in healthy donors. Study results and limitations: In an earlier analysis, about 87% or about 30%: the productive usage of most TCR beta V segments.

PCR was performed using 60 Vbeta and 13 Jbeta primers. This table comes from immunoSEQ multiplex PCR, and its TCRdb copy is limited to in-frame clones, with some not included. The repertoire holds about 180,000 clones, with about 80% as singletons. This rearrangement joins TRBV5-6 to TRBJ1-4; D uncertain. Source material: PBMCs. The source of this sequence is a man aged 18 to 30 in good health and CMV-seronegative. DNA for the CDR3: TGTGCCAGCAGCTTCCCCAGGTCGGGGATTGAAAAACTGTTTTTT. Residues: CASSFPRSGIEKLFF.